What follows are 12 T cell receptor beta chains derived from one specimen sequenced in a study of control samples from healthy donors and cancer patients. Clones were read by immunoSEQ multiplex PCR, and TCRdb kept only the in-frame ones, dropping some. Of about 120,000 clones in the sample, roughly 90% were seen once. The specimen sequenced was blood. These receptors originate from a man in his fifties or sixties in good health.

The V call is TRBV10-3, the J call TRBJ1-5; D not certain. V gave up 3 bases and J gave up 3 bases, with 12 bases separating them. Germline V gene data show CDR1 as ENHRY and CDR2 as SYGVKD. The CDR3 runs 15 residues. DNA of the CDR3: TGTGCCATCAGTGACGGCATGGGGTACAATCAGCCCCAGCATTTT. Amino acids: CAISDGMGYNQPQHF.

J is TRBJ2-5 and V is TRBV5-1; D call uncertain. The germline gives CDR1 SGHRS, CDR2 YFSETQ. There are 13 residues in the CDR3. CDR3: CALNKRLEETQYF. The CDR3 DNA sequence: TGCGCTTTGAACAAGCGTCTAGAAGAGACCCAGTACTTC. The full variable domain, completed using reference TRBV5-1 and TRBJ2-5, is KAGVTQTPRYLIKTRGQQVTLSCSPISGHRSVSWYQQTPGQGLQFLFEYFSETQRNKGNFPGRFSGRQFSNSRSEMNVSTLELGDSALYLCALNKRLEETQYFGPGTRLLVL.

The genes are TRBV19 and TRBJ1-5; weak D call: TRBD1 (6 bases). The CDR3 consists of 15 residues. The V end lost 6 bases, the J end lost 0 bases, and 12 bases lay between the germline ends. Germline V gene data show CDR1 as LNHDA and CDR2 as SQIVND (reference sequence). In DNA, the CDR3 is TGTGCCAGTAGAAAACAGGGAAGTAGCAATCAGCCCCAGCATTTT. It is translated as CASRKQGSSNQPQHF.

V usage is TRBV12-3 or TRBV12-4 and J usage is TRBJ1-2; no clear D. This CDR3 region has 13 residues. Trimming removed 6 bases from V and 7 bases from J, with 15 bases in between. CDR3 protein: CASSKREEAGYTF. The CDR3, as DNA: TGTGCCAGCAGCAAGAGGGAGGAGGCTGGCTACACCTTC.

This sequence joins TRBV7-6 and TRBJ2-1; D gene ambiguous. This CDR3 comprises 12 residues. Trimming took 5 bases from V and 7 from J, leaving 9 bases between them. CDR1 and CDR2 from the germline V gene are SGHVS and FNYEAQ. CDR3 sequence reads: CASSPMSNEQFF. The CDR3 nucleotides read TGTGCCAGCAGCCCGATGAGTAATGAGCAGTTCTTC. The full variable domain, its missing parts supplied by reference TRBV7-6 and TRBJ2-1, is GAGVSQSPRYKVTKRGQDVALRCDPISGHVSLYWYRQALGQGPEFLTYFNYEAQQDKSGLPNDRFSAERPEGSISTLTIQRTEQRDSAMYRCASSPMSNEQFFGPGTRLTVL.

This clone appeared a few times. The chain has TRBV5-4 and TRBJ2-7, with D tentatively TRBD2 (5 bases). Trimming cost V 4 bases and J 3 bases, with 5 bases left between them. CDR3 size: 11 residues. Germline V gene data show CDR1 as SGHNT and CDR2 as YYREEE (reference sequence). The CDR3 sequence is CASSRDYEQYF. In DNA, the CDR3 is TGTGCCAGCAGCCGGGACTACGAGCAGTACTTC.

CDR3 coding DNA: TGTGCCAGCAGTCCAAGTAAAGGCGGTGCCCAGCATTTT. Residues: CASSPSKGGAQHF. The chain links TRBV12-3 or TRBV12-4 to TRBJ1-5; D call uncertain. CDR3 size: 13 residues. Trimming took off 5 bases at V and 11 bases at J, with 16 bases between the two ends.

The V call is TRBV30, the J call TRBJ2-1; 11 bases match TRBD2. Losses at the gene ends were 3 bases for V and 4 bases for J; bases not matched to a gene: 2. The germline V gene encodes CDR1 GTSNPN and CDR2 SVGIG (reference sequence). CDR3 length: 14 amino acids. The CDR3 nucleotides are TGTGCCTGGAGCTCTAGCGGGGGGTACAATGAGCAGTTCTTC. Protein product: CAWSSSGGYNEQFF.

CDR3 region: CASIRTGDSNQPQHF. The DNA of the CDR3 is TGTGCCAGTATTAGGACAGGAGATAGCAATCAGCCCCAGCATTTT. The rearrangement joins TRBV19 to TRBJ1-5; 7 bases are shared with TRBD1. V gave up 7 bases and J gave up 0 bases; unmatched junction bases: 6. CDR1 LNHDA and CDR2 SQIVND come from the germline V gene (reference sequence). This CDR3 spans 15 amino acids.

This chain joins TRBV27 and TRBJ1-5, with D perhaps matching TRBD1 (6 bases). The V and J ends lost 2 bases and 2 bases respectively, with 10 bases between them. Germline lookup yields CDR1 MNHEY and CDR2 SMNVEV (reference sequence). This CDR3 spans 15 amino acids. The CDR3 bases are TGTGCCAGCAGTTTAAAGGCAGGGGGCAATCAGCCCCAGCATTTT. Protein product: CASSLKAGGNQPQHF.

This clone was seen only a few times. This rearrangement joins TRBV18 to TRBJ1-4; tentative D call: TRBD1 (5 bases). Germline values: CDR1 KGHSH, CDR2 LQKENI. V dropped 3 bases and J dropped 0 bases, with 5 bases sitting between them. The CDR3 is 14 residues long. CDR3 sequence: CASSPGATNEKLFF. The CDR3 nucleotides are TGTGCCAGCTCACCGGGGGCAACTAATGAAAAACTGTTTTTT. Drawing the rest from reference TRBV18 and TRBJ1-4, the complete variable domain is NAGVMQNPRHLVRRRGQEARLRCSPMKGHSHVYWYRQLPEEGLKFMVYLQKENIIDESGMPKERFSAEFPKEGPSILRIQQVVRGDSAAYFCASSPGATNEKLFFGSGTQLSVL.

The chain joins TRBV19 to TRBJ1-4, with TRBD1 matching over 8 bases. This CDR3 has 13 amino acids. V trimming: 4 bases; J trimming: 5 bases; junction bases outside the gene matches: 0. Germline CDR1 and CDR2: LNHDA and SQIVND (reference sequence). CDR3 residues: CASSRDRNEKLFF. In nucleotides, the CDR3 is TGTGCCAGTAGTAGGGACAGGAATGAAAAACTGTTTTTT.